This T cell receptor (beta chain) was observed in a study of Graves' ophthalmopathy and Graves' hyperthyroidism. Study details: Peripheral blood samples were taken at initial diagnosis, before any treatment.

The V segment lost 12 bases and the J segment 6 bases; nucleotides outside the gene matches: 10. Germline loops: CDR1 KGHDR, CDR2 SFDVKD. CDR3 length: 14 amino acids. Clinical symptoms and serum thyroxine were used for diagnosis; TRAb, thyroid ultrasound and orbital computed tomography were also relied on. Transcripts of RNA were the source for amplifying TCR beta CDR3 regions. HTBI-primed first-round RT-PCR preceded second-round multiplex PCR. TCRdb re-called the multiplex PCR reads through MiXCR, storing one row per CDR3 protein. The table has 740,000 or so distinct CDR3 sequences, 40% seen once. The chain has TRBV24-1 and TRBJ1-5; 10 bases are a match to TRBD1. The TCR sequence derives from an adult man with Graves' ophthalmopathy. The specimen sequenced was peripheral blood. Written as DNA, the CDR3 is TGTGCCTGGAGGGGACAGGGGTACGGTCAGCCCCAGCATTTT. This gives the protein CAWRGQGYGQPQHF.